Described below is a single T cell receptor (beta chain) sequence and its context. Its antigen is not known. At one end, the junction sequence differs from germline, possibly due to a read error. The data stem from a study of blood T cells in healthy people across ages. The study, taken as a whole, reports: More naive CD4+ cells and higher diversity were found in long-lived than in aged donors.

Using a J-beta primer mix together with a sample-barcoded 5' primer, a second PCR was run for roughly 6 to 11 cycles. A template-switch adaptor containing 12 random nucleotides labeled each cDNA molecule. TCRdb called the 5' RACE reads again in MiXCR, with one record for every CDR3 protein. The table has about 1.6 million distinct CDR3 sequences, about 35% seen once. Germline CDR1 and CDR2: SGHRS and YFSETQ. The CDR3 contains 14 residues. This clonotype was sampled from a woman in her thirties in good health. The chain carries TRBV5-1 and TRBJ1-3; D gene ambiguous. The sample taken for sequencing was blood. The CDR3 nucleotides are TGCGCCAGCGCCGACGGAACCTCTGGAAACGCCATATATTTT. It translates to CASADGTSGNAIYF.